This T cell receptor (beta chain) was documented in a study of blood T cell repertoires in COVID-19. About the study: Nucleic acid was either cDNA or gDNA, and it came from T cells, B-cell-depleted T cells, or PBMCs.

The germline V gene encodes CDR1 GTSNPN and CDR2 SVGIG (reference sequence). The CDR3 length is 13 residues. V was cut by 0 bases and J by 2 bases, with 5 bases left in between. Sequenced by immunoSEQ multiplex PCR; TCRdb stores in-frame clones only, minus some. The sample lists around 110,000 clones; approximately 84% were seen once. The chain joins TRBV30 to TRBJ1-3, with D unclear. The specimen sequenced was peripheral blood. The receptor comes from a man aged 70 or older with active or convalescent COVID-19. Here the CDR3 reads CAWSVAAGNTIYF. DNA of the CDR3: TGTGCCTGGAGTGTGGCAGCTGGAAACACCATATATTTT.